This TCR beta chain was documented in a study of cytomegalovirus exposure and HLA in healthy donors. This clone was seen a handful of times. What it recognizes is unknown. Healthy donors of bone marrow made up the group. Vbeta (60) and Jbeta (13) primers were used in the PCR. The data were produced by immunoSEQ multiplex PCR, yet TCRdb's version contains in-frame clones alone and is incomplete. The data show 84,000 or so clones, with 60% to 80% seen just once and around 3.5% held by the top ten. Findings and limits, study-wide: Researchers counted some 150 TCR beta chains as cytomegalovirus-associated. As was reported, the classifier diagnosed cytomegalovirus status with high specificity and sensitivity. The sole available immune exposure information was CMV serostatus.

The CDR3 has 16 amino acids. The J segment lost 5 bases and the V segment lost 6 bases, leaving 13 bases of the junction unmatched. CDR1 and CDR2 (germline): SQVTM, ANQGSEA. The V call is TRBV29-1, the J call TRBJ2-2; 9 nucleotides match TRBD2. The receptor comes from a man aged 25 to 40 in good health and CMV-seronegative. Sequencing was done on a sample of PBMCs. CDR3 residues: CSVPKTREGRTGELFF. The CDR3, as DNA: TGCAGCGTCCCTAAGACGCGGGAGGGCCGGACCGGGGAGCTGTTTTTT.